The present entry profiles one T cell receptor (beta chain) with its context. Its target is unknown. Cultured CD4+ T cell DNA underwent sequencing with the Oncomine TCR Beta short-read assay. TCRdb called the PCR reads again in MiXCR, with one record for every CDR3 protein. The table has around 14,000 distinct CDR3 sequences, less than 30% seen once. These data come from a study of vaccination and CD4 T cells after COVID-19. As to treatment: roughly nine-day PBMC culture with coronavirus spike peptide pools or control peptides (ViraFEST assay). Cell culture was performed with around 2 million PBMCs per well in the presence of approximately 9.4 IU/ml IL-2 and about 9.4 ug/ml peptide pools. Sample: CD4+ T cells from blood, cultured in vitro, taken before SARS-CoV-2 vaccination. The sequence derives from a human donor who received a COVID-19 vaccine.

For the CDR3, the DNA is TGTGCCAGCAGCCCCCGTGTTCCCCTTTTCACAGATACGCAGTATTTT. Translated: CASSPRVPLFTDTQYF. This chain uses TRBV5-4 with TRBJ2-3; D uncertain. The CDR3 loop spans 16 amino acids. Germline V gene lookup returns CDR1 SGHNT and CDR2 YYREEE (reference sequence). With 4 bases removed from V and 2 bases from J, the gap between germline ends came to 17 bases.